Following are 10 T cell receptor beta chains from one sample sequenced in a study of T cells in Graves' hyperthyroidism and ophthalmopathy. Amplified regions were TCR beta CDR3 sequences from RNA transcripts. First-round RT-PCR with HTBI primers amplified the TCR CDR3 region. One entry per CDR3 protein, called by TCRdb with MiXCR from the multiplex PCR reads. The sample gives around 600,000 distinct CDR3 sequences, roughly 16% of which show up once; 2.5% to 4% is in the top ten. The sample was blood. The receptors shown here come from a woman aged 40 to 50 with Graves' ophthalmopathy.

The rearrangement joins TRBV5-1 to TRBJ1-1, with a tentative D call TRBD1 (5 bases). Trimming took 1 base from V and 0 from J, leaving 7 bases between them. Germline V gene sequence: CDR1 SGHRS, CDR2 YFSETQ. The CDR3 covers 14 residues. The CDR3 DNA reads TGCGCCAGCAGCTTGACGGACATGAACACTGAAGCTTTCTTT. It specifies CASSLTDMNTEAFF. The entire variable domain, with the rest obtained from reference TRBV5-1 and TRBJ1-1, is as follows: KAGVTQTPRYLIKTRGQQVTLSCSPISGHRSVSWYQQTPGQGLQFLFEYFSETQRNKGNFPGRFSGRQFSNSRSEMNVSTLELGDSALYLCASSLTDMNTEAFFGQGTRLTVV.

This clonotype was observed once. This chain links TRBV7-9 with TRBJ1-6, with a weak D call TRBD1 (6 bases). The CDR3 is 13 amino acids. CDR1 and CDR2 from the germline V gene are SEHNR and FQNEAQ (reference sequence). V dropped 5 bases and J dropped 7 bases, with 9 bases sitting between them. The CDR3 sequence: CASSGTPNSPLHF. For the CDR3, the DNA is TGTGCCAGCAGCGGGACACCGAATTCACCCCTCCACTTT.

The V call is TRBV7-2, the J call TRBJ1-6, with D uncertain. Germline CDR1 SGHTA, CDR2 FQGNSA. This CDR3 spans 13 amino acids. Between the trimmed V and J ends, which lost 7 bases and 3 bases, there was a span of 7 bases. In nucleotides, the CDR3 is TGTGCCAGCAAAGGCTTCTATAATTCACCCCTCCACTTT. Its protein is CASKGFYNSPLHF.

J is TRBJ1-1 and V is TRBV29-1; D is perhaps TRBD1 (6 bases). The V end was cut by 6 bases, the J end by 7 bases, with 12 bases between. From germline, CDR1 is SQVTM and CDR2 ANQGSEA. The CDR3 has 11 residues. CDR3 bases: TGCAGCGTGACCAGACAGGATGAAGCTTTCTTT. It specifies CSVTRQDEAFF.

V and J are TRBV24-1 and TRBJ2-3; 15 bases are shared with TRBD2. This CDR3 has 18 residues. The V segment lost 3 bases and the J segment 2 bases; nucleotides outside the gene matches: 5. Germline CDR1 reads KGHDR; CDR2 reads SFDVKD. Here the CDR3 reads CATSDEGLAGGLTDTQYF. The CDR3 DNA follows: TGTGCCACCAGTGATGAAGGACTAGCGGGAGGGCTCACAGATACGCAGTATTTT.

This clonotype was seen ten or more times. V usage is TRBV12-3 or TRBV12-4 and J usage is TRBJ2-7; D is undetermined. The CDR3 runs 12 residues. Trimming cost V 6 bases and J 3 bases, with 9 bases left between them. CDR3: CASSPSFYEQYF. The CDR3 nucleotides read TGTGCCAGCAGCCCGTCCTTCTACGAGCAGTACTTC.

This sequence joins TRBV19 and TRBJ1-1; TRBD1 agrees at 10 bases. The CDR3 sequence is 15 residues long. Losses at the gene ends were 6 bases for V and 1 base for J; bases not matched to a gene: 5. Germline V gene sequence: CDR1 LNHDA, CDR2 SQIVND (reference sequence). This CDR3 reads CASRETGGRNTEAFF. The DNA for the CDR3 is TGTGCCAGTAGGGAGACAGGGGGCCGGAACACTGAAGCTTTCTTT.

The chain links TRBV19 to TRBJ2-1; D may be TRBD1 (6 bases). The CDR3 sequence is 15 residues long. The germline CDR1 and CDR2 sequences are LNHDA and SQIVND (reference sequence). The ends were cut back, 5 bases at V and 1 base at J, with 12 bases in the middle. CDR3 loop: CASSVPDSSYNEQFF. In DNA form, the CDR3 reads TGTGCCAGTAGTGTCCCGGACAGTTCCTACAATGAGCAGTTCTTC. The full variable domain, rest sourced from reference TRBV19 and TRBJ2-1, is DGGITQSPKYLFRKEGQNVTLSCEQNLNHDAMYWYRQDPGQGLRLIYYSQIVNDFQKGDIAEGYSVSREKKESFPLTVTSAQKNPTAFYLCASSVPDSSYNEQFFGPGTRLTVL.

By its share, this clonotype is medium-sized. The genes are TRBV2 and TRBJ2-3, with TRBD1 matching over 9 bases. Germline V gene lookup returns CDR1 SNHLY and CDR2 FYNNEI. With V trimmed by 5 bases and J by 6 bases, 12 bases remained unmatched. The CDR3 has 16 amino acids. The CDR3 coding sequence is TGTGCCAGCAGTCAAGATACAGGGGGCGCAGGGGATACGCAGTATTTT. Protein product: CASSQDTGGAGDTQYF.

The V gene is TRBV7-2, the J gene TRBJ2-3; D tentatively fits TRBD1 or TRBD2 (5 bases each). CDR1 and CDR2 (germline): SGHTA, FQGNSA. With 2 bases removed from V and 2 bases from J, the gap between germline ends came to 11 bases. The CDR3 extends over 15 amino acids. CDR3 sequence reads: CASSLTRGITDTQYF. The DNA of the CDR3 is TGTGCCAGCAGCTTAACTAGGGGAATCACAGATACGCAGTATTTT.